This T cell receptor (beta chain) was sequenced for a study of CD8+CD57+ T cells in acquired aplastic anemia. CD8+CD57+ cell expansion had been shown by flow cytometry in patients chosen for sequencing. Trimming cost V 6 bases and J 0 bases, with 12 bases left between them. The CDR3 runs to 15 residues. Per germline, CDR1 KGHDR and CDR2 SFDVKD. Profiling of TCR beta VDJ combinations and CDR3 sequences used genomic DNA as template. TCRdb passed the reads through MiXCR, listing each CDR3 protein once. The sample yields about 170,000 distinct CDR3 sequences, around 48% seen once. This chain links TRBV24-1 with TRBJ2-3, with a possible D match to TRBD1 (5 bases). Sequencing was done on a sample of sorted CD4+, CD8+, or CD8+CD57+ T cells (not recorded which) from PBMCs. This receptor was taken from a human donor with aplastic anemia. CDR3 amino acids: CATSSTGTSTDTQYF. CDR3 nucleotide sequence: TGTGCCACCAGTAGTACAGGAACAAGCACAGATACGCAGTATTTT.